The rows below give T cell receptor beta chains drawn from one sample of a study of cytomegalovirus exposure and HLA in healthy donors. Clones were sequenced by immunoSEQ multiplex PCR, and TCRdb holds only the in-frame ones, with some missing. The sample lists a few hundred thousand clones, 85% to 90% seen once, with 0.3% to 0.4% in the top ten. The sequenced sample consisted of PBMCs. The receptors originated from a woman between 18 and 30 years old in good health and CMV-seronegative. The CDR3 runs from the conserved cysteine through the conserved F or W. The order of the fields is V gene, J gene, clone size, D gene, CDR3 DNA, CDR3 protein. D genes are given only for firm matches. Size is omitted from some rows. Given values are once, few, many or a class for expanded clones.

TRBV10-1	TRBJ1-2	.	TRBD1	TGCGCCAGCAGTGATTGGGACAGGGGCGGTAACTATGGCTACACCTTC	CASSDWDRGGNYGYTF
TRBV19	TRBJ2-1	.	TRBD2	TGTGCCAGTAGTTACGGGGGGGACCCCAAAGGCAATGAGCAGTTCTTC	CASSYGGDPKGNEQFF
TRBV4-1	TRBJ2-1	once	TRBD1	TGCGCCAGCAGCCAAGTTCACGGTGGGACAGGGAGCTACAATGAGCAGTTCTTC	CASSQVHGGTGSYNEQFF
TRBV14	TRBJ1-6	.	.	TGTGCCAGCAGCCCGAGCTCCTATAATTCACCCCTCCACTTT	CASSPSSYNSPLHF
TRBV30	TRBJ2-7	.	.	TGTGCCTGGAGTCCGGACAGATCCTACGAGCAGTACTTC	CAWSPDRSYEQYF
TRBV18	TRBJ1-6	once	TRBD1	TGTGCCAGCTCACCGAACAGGGGGTATCGCTCCTATAATTCACCCCTCCACTTT	CASSPNRGYRSYNSPLHF
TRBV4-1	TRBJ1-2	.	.	TGCGCCAGCAGCCAAGGTTTAAACAGAGAATATGGCTACACCTTC	CASSQGLNREYGYTF
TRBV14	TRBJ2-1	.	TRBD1	TGTGCCAGCAGCCAAGCGACAGGGACGTACAATGAGCAGTTCTTC	CASSQATGTYNEQFF
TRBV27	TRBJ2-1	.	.	TGTGCCAGCAGCCTCAGACAAGGTGAGCAGTTCTTC	CASSLRQGEQFF
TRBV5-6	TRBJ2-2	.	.	TGTGCCAGCAGCTTGTCGGTAGCGGAGAACACCGGGGAGCTGTTTTTT	CASSLSVAENTGELFF
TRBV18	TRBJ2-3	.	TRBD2	TGTGCCAGCTCACCCGAAGCCCCGGGACTAGCGGGGGTCACAGATACGCAGTATTTT	CASSPEAPGLAGVTDTQYF
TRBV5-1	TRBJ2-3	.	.	TGCGCCAGCAGCTTGGGTCGGAGCACAGATACGCAGTATTTT	CASSLGRSTDTQYF
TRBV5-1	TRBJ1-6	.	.	TGCGCCAGCAGCAATGCGGGAAGGGGTTCACCCCTCCACTTT	CASSNAGRGSPLHF
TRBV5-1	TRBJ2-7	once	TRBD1	TGCGCCAGCAGCTTGGATTTGGACAGGGGGATCTACGAGCAGTACTTC	CASSLDLDRGIYEQYF
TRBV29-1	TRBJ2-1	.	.	TGCAGCGTTGGGGGGGACCATGAGCAGTTCTTC	CSVGGDHEQFF
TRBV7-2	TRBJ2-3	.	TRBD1	TGTGCCAGCAGCTTTGGACAGGGAAAGACAGATACGCAGTATTTT	CASSFGQGKTDTQYF
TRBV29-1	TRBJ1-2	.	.	TGCAGCGTTACCCACACGGACTCCAGGGGAGGCTACACCTTC	CSVTHTDSRGGYTF
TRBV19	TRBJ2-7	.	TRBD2	TGTGCCAGTAGTATCACTAGCGCTTCCTACGAGCAGTACTTC	CASSITSASYEQYF
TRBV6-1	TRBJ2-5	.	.	TGTGCCAGCAGTGGGACACATCAAGAGACCCAGTACTTC	CASSGTHQETQYF
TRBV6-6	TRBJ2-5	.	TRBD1	TGTGCCAGCAGCGGGACAGAGGGGACCCAGTACTTC	CASSGTEGTQYF
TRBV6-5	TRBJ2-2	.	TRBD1	TGTGCCAGCAGTTATTTGGACAGGGACACCGGGGAGCTGTTTTTT	CASSYLDRDTGELFF
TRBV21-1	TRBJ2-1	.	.	TGTGCCAGCAGCAAAAAACCCGGAAGACAGGTTAGCTCCTACAATGAGCAGTTCTTC	CASSKKPGRQVSSYNEQFF
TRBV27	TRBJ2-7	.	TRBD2	TGTGCCAGCAGTTTTACTAGCGGGGTAACCTACGAGCAGTACTTC	CASSFTSGVTYEQYF
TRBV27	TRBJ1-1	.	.	TGTGCCAGCAGTTTACAGGTGAACACTGAAGCTTTCTTT	CASSLQVNTEAFF
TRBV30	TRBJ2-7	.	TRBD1	TGTGCCTGGAGTGTAAGACAGGGAACCTACGAGCAGTACTTC	CAWSVRQGTYEQYF
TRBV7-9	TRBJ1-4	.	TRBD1	TGTGCCAGCAGCTTAGACCCGGGACAGGGTGCAACTAATGAAAAACTGTTTTTT	CASSLDPGQGATNEKLFF
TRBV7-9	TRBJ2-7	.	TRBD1	TGTGCCAGCAGCTTAGTGAGACAGGGTGGCAGTCGGAACGAGCAGTACTTC	CASSLVRQGGSRNEQYF
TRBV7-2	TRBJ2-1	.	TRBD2	TGTGCCAGCAGCTTTCCGATACTAGCGGGGGGTCTGGATGAGCAGTTCTTC	CASSFPILAGGLDEQFF
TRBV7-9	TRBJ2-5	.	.	TGTGCCAGCAGCGTTATATGGGGGGAAGAAGAGACCCAGTACTTC	CASSVIWGEEETQYF
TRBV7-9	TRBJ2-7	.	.	TGTGCCAGCAGCCCGACAGATTACGAGCAGTACTTC	CASSPTDYEQYF
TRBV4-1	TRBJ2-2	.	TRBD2	TGCGCCAGCACGCGACTAGCGGGGATCGGCGGGGAGCTGTTTTTT	CASTRLAGIGGELFF
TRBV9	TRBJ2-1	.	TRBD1	TGTGCCAGCAGCGTAGTTGGGACAGGGGTATACAATGAGCAGTTCTTC	CASSVVGTGVYNEQFF
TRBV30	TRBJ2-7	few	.	TGTGCCTGGAGTGGTCTAGCGACGAACTACGAGCAGTACTTC	CAWSGLATNYEQYF
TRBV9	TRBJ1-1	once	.	TGTGCCAGCAGCCTAGGGGCGAACACTGAAGCTTTCTTT	CASSLGANTEAFF
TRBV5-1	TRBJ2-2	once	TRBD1	TGCGCCAGCAGCTTAAAGACAGGGGGATCCGGGGAGCTGTTTTTT	CASSLKTGGSGELFF
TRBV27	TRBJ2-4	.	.	TGTGCCAGCAGTAGGTTGGCGGGTGTCAACATTCAGTACTTC	CASSRLAGVNIQYF
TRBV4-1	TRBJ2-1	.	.	TGCGCCAGCAGCCAAGATTACGACAGCTCCTACAATGAGCAGTTCTTC	CASSQDYDSSYNEQFF